Presented here are 5 T cell receptor beta chains from one specimen sequenced in a study of shared clonotypes between healthy human individuals. The assay was immunoSEQ multiplex PCR, and TCRdb's table has in-frame clones only and misses some. In the table there are more than 2,000,000 clones, over 85% of which are singletons. Source material: naive CD4+ T cells sorted from blood. This sample's subset: CD45RA+ positively selected. All receptors come from a man younger than 30 in good health.

The J gene is TRBJ1-2, the V gene TRBV5-1; D is unresolved. Looked up from germline, CDR1 is SGHRS and CDR2 is YFSETQ. The CDR3 is 16 amino acids. V lost 3 bases and J lost 0, with 15 bases in between. The CDR3, as DNA: TGCGCCAGCAGCTACACCCTACTCCCTTCTAACTATGGCTACACCTTC. It is translated as CASSYTLLPSNYGYTF.

This clone was observed once. Other DNA sequences in the sample encode the same CDR3. This CDR3 is CASRTGEGNQPQHF. CDR3 nucleotides: TGTGCCAGTAGAACAGGGGAAGGCAATCAGCCCCAGCATTTT. The V and J genes are TRBV19 and TRBJ1-5, with 7 positions matching TRBD1. The CDR3 consists of 14 residues. Germline V gene lookup returns CDR1 LNHDA and CDR2 SQIVND (reference sequence). V was clipped by 6 bases and J by 2 bases; unmatched bases: 4.

The chain links TRBV7-2 to TRBJ2-7; 8 bases align to TRBD1. Unmatched junction bases numbered 9, after V lost 5 bases and J lost 3 bases. The CDR3 has 15 amino acids. Per germline, CDR1 SGHTA and CDR2 FQGNSA. The CDR3: CASSPSRDRGYEQYF. DNA of the CDR3: TGTGCCAGCAGCCCCTCCCGAGACAGGGGCTACGAGCAGTACTTC.

This clone was found once. V and J are TRBV7-2 and TRBJ1-5; TRBD1 might be the D (6 bases). CDR3 length: 15 residues. Trimming cost V 3 bases and J 3 bases, with 12 bases left between them. Germline values: CDR1 SGHTA, CDR2 FQGNSA. CDR3 loop: CASSLSGQLNQPQHF. CDR3 bases: TGTGCCAGCAGCTTGAGTGGACAGCTCAATCAGCCCCAGCATTTT.

As concerns this clone: A junction boundary mismatches the germline segment, possibly from a read error. CDR3 sequence reads: CASSLGSPGESDTQYF. The CDR3 bases are TGTGCTAGCAGCTTAGGTTCCCCGGGGGAGTCAGATACGCAGTATTTT. This sequence joins TRBV7-7 and TRBJ2-3; D is possibly TRBD2 (6 bases). In germline, CDR1 is SSHAT, CDR2 FNYEAQ (reference sequence). CDR3 size: 16 residues.